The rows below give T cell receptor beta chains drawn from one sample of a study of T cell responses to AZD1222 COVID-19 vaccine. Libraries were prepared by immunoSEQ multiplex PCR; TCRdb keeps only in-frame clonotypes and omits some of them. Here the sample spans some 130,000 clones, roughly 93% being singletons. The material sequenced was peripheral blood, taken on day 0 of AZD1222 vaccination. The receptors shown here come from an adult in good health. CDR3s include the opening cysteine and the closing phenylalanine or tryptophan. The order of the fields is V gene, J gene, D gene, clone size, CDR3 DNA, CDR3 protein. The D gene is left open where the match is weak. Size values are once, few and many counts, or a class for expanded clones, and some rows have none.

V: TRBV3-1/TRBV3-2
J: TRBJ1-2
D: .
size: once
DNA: TGTGCCAGCAGCCAAGGAGAGTCAGGGAGATATGGCTACACCTTC
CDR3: CASSQGESGRYGYTF

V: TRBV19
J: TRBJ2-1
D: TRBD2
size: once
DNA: TGTGCCAGTAGTCCCGGACTAGCGGGATTAAATGAGCAGTTCTTC
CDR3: CASSPGLAGLNEQFF

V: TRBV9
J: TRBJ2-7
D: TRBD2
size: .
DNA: TGTGCCAGCAGCATATCAATTCTAGCGGGGATTTACGAGCAGTACTTC
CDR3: CASSISILAGIYEQYF

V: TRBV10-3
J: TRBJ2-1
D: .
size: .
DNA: TGTGCCATCAAAGCCGGGGCCTACAATGAGCAGTTCTTC
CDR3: CAIKAGAYNEQFF

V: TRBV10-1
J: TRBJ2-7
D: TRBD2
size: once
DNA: TGCGCCAGCAGTGGAGGACTAGCGGGGACCTACGAGCAGTACTTC
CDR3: CASSGGLAGTYEQYF

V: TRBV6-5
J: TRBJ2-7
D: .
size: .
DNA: TGTGCCAGCAGTCCGCGGAGGGACTCCTACGAGCAGTACTTC
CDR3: CASSPRRDSYEQYF

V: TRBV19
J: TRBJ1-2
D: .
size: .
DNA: TGTGCCAGTAGTGTACAGGGCGGCTATGGCTACACCTTC
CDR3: CASSVQGGYGYTF

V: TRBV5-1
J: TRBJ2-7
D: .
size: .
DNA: TGCGCCAGCAGCTTGGCCGTCGGGGTCGAGCAGTACTTC
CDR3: CASSLAVGVEQYF

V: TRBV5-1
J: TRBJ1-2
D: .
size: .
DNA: TGCGCCAGCAGCTTTAAGGGATTCGGGGCGTCTGGCTACACCTTC
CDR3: CASSFKGFGASGYTF

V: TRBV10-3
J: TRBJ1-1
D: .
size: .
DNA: TGTGCCATCAGTGTCGAAGTAGGGAACACTGAAGCTTTCTTT
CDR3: CAISVEVGNTEAFF

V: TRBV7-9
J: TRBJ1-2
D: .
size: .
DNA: TGTGCCAGCAGCTTCGCCGACGGAACTTATGGCTACACCTTC
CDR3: CASSFADGTYGYTF